This section outlines one T cell receptor beta chain sequence together with its context. Antigen unknown. There were healthy Caucasian individuals from Russia, aged roughly 6 to 100, serving as donors. Samples each had at least 5 micrograms of total RNA extracted. This sample was included in a study of blood T cells in healthy people across ages. Study findings and constraints: Naive CD4+ cell counts and diversity both ran higher in long-lived than in aged donors.

The CDR3 has 14 amino acids. The second PCR ran roughly 7 to 12 cycles with a sample-barcoded 5' primer and J-beta primers. TCRdb re-analysed the 5' RACE reads in MiXCR, keeping a single row per CDR3 protein. This repertoire shows about 1,800,000 distinct CDR3 sequences, roughly 28% found once; its top ten account for roughly 8.2%. The chain links TRBV12-3 or TRBV12-4 to TRBJ2-5, with TRBD2 identical over 8 bases. The J call may be faulty, since TRBJ2-7 better matches the DNA end. The sample taken for sequencing was blood. This TCR was sampled from a woman aged 30 to 39 in good health. The DNA of the CDR3 is TGTGCCAGCAGTTCCGGGACTAGACCAGACGAGCAGTACTTC. Encoded protein: CASSSGTRPDEQYF.